A selection of T cell receptor beta chains follows, all from one sample in a study of T cell repertoires in cytomegalovirus infection. TCRdb reprocessed the reads via MiXCR and lists one record per CDR3 protein. The sample comprises approximately 340,000 distinct CDR3 sequences, 29% of which are singletons, and 20% rests with the top ten. Their specific antigens are unknown. Sequenced here: cultured PBMCs, sampled from culture after CMV antigen stimulation. Receptors were obtained from a human donor in good health (CMV status not recorded). Some clones in this sample may be carry-over from other donors' samples. The CDR3 runs from the conserved cysteine through the conserved F or W. D genes are given only for firm matches. Rows give clone size only sometimes, using once, few, many, or a class for an expanded clone.

DNA	CDR3	size	V	J	D
TGTGCTAGTGGTTTGGAGTGGGGGAACACCTGGTACAATGAGCAGTTCTTC	CASGLEWGNTWYNEQFF	few	TRBV12-5	TRBJ2-1	NA
TGTGCCAGCAGTTTATGGTTGAACACTGAAGCTTTCTTT	CASSLWLNTEAFF	few	TRBV28	TRBJ1-1	NA
TGCAGTGCTAGAGATCATGGCTACCAGGACACTGAAGCTTTCTTT	CSARDHGYQDTEAFF	NA	TRBV20-1	TRBJ1-1	NA
TGTGCCAGCAGTTACGGCGCGCAGAGGAACACTGAAGCTTTCTTT	CASSYGAQRNTEAFF	NA	TRBV6-5	TRBJ1-1	NA
TGTGCCAGCAGCCTGCGTAGCGGGTACACAGATACGCAGTATTTT	CASSLRSGYTDTQYF	NA	TRBV7-2	TRBJ2-3	TRBD2
TGTGCCAGCGGCGGTTTCTCCTACGAGCAGTACTTC	CASGGFSYEQYF	few	TRBV7-9	TRBJ2-7	NA
TGTGCCAGCAGCTTCTCGACATCCAGGGCTGGAAACACCATATATTTT	CASSFSTSRAGNTIYF	many	TRBV7-8	TRBJ1-3	NA
TGTGCCAGTAGTATCTATCGGGGGCCCCAGGGCGGCTATGGCTACACCTTC	CASSIYRGPQGGYGYTF	NA	TRBV19	TRBJ1-2	NA
TGTGCCAGCAGCGAAACAATCCTAGCGGGAGGGGCAGATACGCAGTATTTT	CASSETILAGGADTQYF	many	TRBV7-8	TRBJ2-3	TRBD2
TGTGCCAGCAGTGAATCTCGGGGGGCGATCAATCAGCCCCAGCATTTT	CASSESRGAINQPQHF	NA	TRBV6-1	TRBJ1-5	NA
TGTGCCAGCAGTTTGATAGTGAGCCGTAGGGTCGGGGAGCTGTTTTTT	CASSLIVSRRVGELFF	once	TRBV28	TRBJ2-2	NA
TGTGCCAGCAGTTATCGGGTTTGGGTGGACAATGAGCAGTTCTTC	CASSYRVWVDNEQFF	NA	TRBV6-2/TRBV6-3	TRBJ2-1	NA
TGTGCCAGCAGTTTGACGACTGAGCAGTTCTTC	CASSLTTEQFF	few	TRBV12-3/TRBV12-4	TRBJ2-1	NA
TGTGCCAGCAGCCCCGACAGGATCTCCTACAATGAGCAGTTCTTC	CASSPDRISYNEQFF	NA	TRBV25-1	TRBJ2-1	NA
TGTGCCAGCAGCTCACTCGAGGGGTCCCATCAGCCCCAGCATTTT	CASSSLEGSHQPQHF	few	TRBV7-2	TRBJ1-5	NA
TGTGCCAGTAGTACTGGACAGGGGTTCTATGGCTACACCTTC	CASSTGQGFYGYTF	NA	TRBV19	TRBJ1-2	TRBD1
TGTGCCAGCAGCCAAGATTCAAGGCTAGCGGGAGGGTACGAGCAGTACTTC	CASSQDSRLAGGYEQYF	NA	TRBV4-1	TRBJ2-7	TRBD2
TGCAGTGCTGAAGGTGGGCTAGCTTACAATGAGCAGTTCTTC	CSAEGGLAYNEQFF	NA	TRBV20-1	TRBJ2-1	NA
TGTGCCAGCAGTCGGAAGGACAGGATGAACACTGAAGCTTTCTTT	CASSRKDRMNTEAFF	NA	TRBV6-1	TRBJ1-1	TRBD1
TGTGCCAGCAGCTTACGTCGGGTCGGGGGGTTCTACAATGAGCAGTTCTTC	CASSLRRVGGFYNEQFF	few	TRBV7-8	TRBJ2-1	TRBD2
TGTGCCAGCAGCCCGGAAAGCGGTACCTTCGACAATGAGCAGTTCTTC	CASSPESGTFDNEQFF	NA	TRBV7-9	TRBJ2-1	NA
TGTGCCAGCAGCTTAGGGGGCCTAGCGGAGTACGAGCAGTACTTC	CASSLGGLAEYEQYF	many	TRBV7-2	TRBJ2-7	TRBD2
TGTGCCAGCAGGTTAACAGGTAACACTGAAGCTTTCTTT	CASRLTGNTEAFF	few	TRBV28	TRBJ1-1	NA
TGCGCCAGCAGCCAAGCCGCCCGGGTCCCTACCTACGAGCAGTACTTC	CASSQAARVPTYEQYF	NA	TRBV4-1	TRBJ2-7	NA
TGTGCCAGCAGCTCCGGGACAGGGGATACTGAAGCTTTCTTT	CASSSGTGDTEAFF	NA	TRBV7-3	TRBJ1-1	TRBD1
TGTGCCAGCTGGACAGGGGGCCTCCATGGCTACACCTTC	CASWTGGLHGYTF	NA	TRBV27	TRBJ1-2	TRBD1
TGTGCTAGTGGCTCCCTCACAGGGGTTCGCACCGGGGAGCTGTTTTTT	CASGSLTGVRTGELFF	NA	TRBV12-5	TRBJ2-2	TRBD1
TGTGCCATCAGTCGGACGGGCGATACGCAGTATTTT	CAISRTGDTQYF	few	TRBV10-3	TRBJ2-3	NA
TGTGCCAGCAGCTTAGTACCGTCGGGGGCCTACGAGCAGTACTTC	CASSLVPSGAYEQYF	NA	TRBV5-4	TRBJ2-7	NA
TGTGCCAGCAGTGAAGGGAGCGATTACACAGATACGCAGTATTTT	CASSEGSDYTDTQYF	NA	TRBV2	TRBJ2-3	NA
TGTGCCAGCAGCCCCCCCGGCTCGGATACGCAGTATTTT	CASSPPGSDTQYF	NA	TRBV7-9	TRBJ2-3	NA
TGTGCCAGCAGTTTAGGTCGTCTCTCCTACAATGAGCAGTTCTTC	CASSLGRLSYNEQFF	few	TRBV12-3/TRBV12-4	TRBJ2-1	NA
TGTGCCACCAGTGACACTCGGACAGGGGAGGATGAGCAGTTCTTC	CATSDTRTGEDEQFF	few	TRBV24-1	TRBJ2-1	TRBD1
TGCAGTGCTAGTGAGGGCAGGAACTATGGCTACACCTTC	CSASEGRNYGYTF	few	TRBV20-1	TRBJ1-2	NA
TGTGCCAGCAGCTCCGGGACAGGGATAACAGGTACGCAGTATTTT	CASSSGTGITGTQYF	NA	TRBV7-3	TRBJ2-3	TRBD1
TGTGCCAGCAGCCCGCTTACCCCCCTAGCGGCGCCCCAAGAGACCCAGTACTTC	CASSPLTPLAAPQETQYF	NA	TRBV7-6	TRBJ2-5	TRBD2
TGTGCCATCAGCCCGTCTATGGGCGAGCAGTACTTC	CAISPSMGEQYF	few	TRBV10-3	TRBJ2-7	NA
TGTGCCAGCAGCTTAGGAACGGATTATGAAGCTTTCTTT	CASSLGTDYEAFF	NA	TRBV11-2	TRBJ1-1	NA
TGCGCCAGCAGCCAAGAAGTGGCCAGAGCCTACAATGAGCAGTTCTTC	CASSQEVARAYNEQFF	many	TRBV4-1	TRBJ2-1	NA